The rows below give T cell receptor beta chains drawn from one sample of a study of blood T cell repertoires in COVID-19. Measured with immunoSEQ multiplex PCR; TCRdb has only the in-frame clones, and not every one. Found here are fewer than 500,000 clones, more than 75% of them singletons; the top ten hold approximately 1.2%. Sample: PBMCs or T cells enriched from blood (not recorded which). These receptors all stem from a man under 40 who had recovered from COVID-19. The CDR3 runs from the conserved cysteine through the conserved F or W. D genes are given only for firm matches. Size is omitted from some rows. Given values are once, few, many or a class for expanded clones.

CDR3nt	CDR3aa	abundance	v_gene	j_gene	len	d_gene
TGCGCCAGCAGAATAGCGTACGAGCAGTTCTTC	CASRIAYEQFF	few	TRBV5-1	TRBJ2-1	11	.
TGTGCCTGGAGTGTCACCGGGGGGTACACAGATACGCAGTATTTT	CAWSVTGGYTDTQYF	.	TRBV30	TRBJ2-3	15	TRBD2
TGTGCTAGTGGTTTGGTACCAGGTCGTCTGGAGACCCAGTACTTC	CASGLVPGRLETQYF	.	TRBV12-5	TRBJ2-5	15	.
TGTGCCACCAGCGCTCGAGGACAGGGGGGTGAAGCTTTCTTT	CATSARGQGGEAFF	.	TRBV15	TRBJ1-1	14	TRBD1
TGCGCCAGCACTCGGGATAGCAATCAGCCCCAGCATTTT	CASTRDSNQPQHF	.	TRBV10-2	TRBJ1-5	13	.
TGTGCCAGCAGCCAAGCCACCTTCGGTGGCTACACCTTC	CASSQATFGGYTF	.	TRBV4-2	TRBJ1-2	13	.
TGTGCCAGCAGTTACTTGGACAGGGGTAATTCACCCCTCCACTTT	CASSYLDRGNSPLHF	few	TRBV6-5	TRBJ1-6	15	TRBD1
TGTGCCAGCAGCTTAGGCAGGGCGGAAGGCTACACCTTC	CASSLGRAEGYTF	.	TRBV7-2	TRBJ1-2	13	.
TGTGCCAGCAGCGTAGGGACATTGAATTCACCCCTCCACTTT	CASSVGTLNSPLHF	few	TRBV9	TRBJ1-6	14	.
TGTGCCAGCAGTTACTCACCGGGAATCAATCAGCCCCAGCATTTT	CASSYSPGINQPQHF	.	TRBV6-5	TRBJ1-5	15	.
TGTGCCAGCAGCTCCACAATAGTGAGGCGCAATCAGCCCCAGCATTTT	CASSSTIVRRNQPQHF	few	TRBV7-8	TRBJ1-5	16	.